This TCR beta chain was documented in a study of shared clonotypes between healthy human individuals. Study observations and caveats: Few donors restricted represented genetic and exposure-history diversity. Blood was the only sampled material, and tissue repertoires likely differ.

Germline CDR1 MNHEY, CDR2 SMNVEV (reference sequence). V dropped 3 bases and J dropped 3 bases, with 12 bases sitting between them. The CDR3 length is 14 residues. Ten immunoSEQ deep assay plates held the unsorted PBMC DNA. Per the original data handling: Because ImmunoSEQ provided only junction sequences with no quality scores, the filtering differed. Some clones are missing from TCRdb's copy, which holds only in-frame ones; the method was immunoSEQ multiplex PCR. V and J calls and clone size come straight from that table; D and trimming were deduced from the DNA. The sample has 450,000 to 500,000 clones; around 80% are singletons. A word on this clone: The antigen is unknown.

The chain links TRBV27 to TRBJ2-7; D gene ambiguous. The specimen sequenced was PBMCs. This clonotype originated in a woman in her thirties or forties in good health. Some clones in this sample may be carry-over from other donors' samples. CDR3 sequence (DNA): TGTGCCAGCAGTTTCCGCAGAACTAACTACGAGCAGTACTTC. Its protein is CASSFRRTNYEQYF.